The present T cell receptor beta chain was sequenced within a study of HIV-infected patients and healthy controls. Antiretroviral therapy had run roughly three months, about 14 weeks, before follow-up blood collection. The repertoire came from unfractionated whole blood and reflected all unsorted peripheral T cells. Alpha and beta constant-region primers primed reverse transcription of approximately 460 ng RNA. Each of the alpha and beta chains got its own library through chain-specific third strand synthesis with indices. TCRdb re-derived calls from the 5' RACE reads in MiXCR, one entry per CDR3 protein. The sample carries about 18,000 distinct CDR3 sequences, 8.5% recorded once. This clonotype appeared many times. The receptor was derived from an adult with HIV infection. The source material was blood, sampled during antiretroviral therapy.

The CDR3 is CASTQQGARAEAFF. In DNA form, the CDR3 reads TGTGCCAGCACCCAACAGGGGGCGCGGGCTGAAGCTTTCTTT. The V gene is TRBV12-3 or TRBV12-4, the J gene TRBJ1-1; 9 nucleotides agree with TRBD1. The CDR3 covers 14 residues. With V trimmed by 7 bases and J by 6 bases, 9 bases remained unmatched.